These 18 T cell receptor beta chains came from one sample sequenced in a study of shared clonotypes between healthy human individuals. Profiled with immunoSEQ multiplex PCR; TCRdb holds only in-frame clones, not every one. The sample carries about 1,800,000 clones, 85% to 95% recorded once. Naivety among CD8 cells was defined by CD45RO negativity and positive CCR7 selection, thereby excluding terminally differentiated effector memory CD45RA+ cells. Sequenced: naive CD8+ T cells sorted from blood. Every receptor here comes from a man in his late teens or twenties in good health.

The gene calls are TRBV9 and TRBJ1-2; D gene ambiguous. V was cut by 3 bases and J by 0 bases, with 12 bases left in between. Germline CDR1 and CDR2: SGDLS and YYNGEE. The CDR3 is made up of 15 amino acids. The CDR3 spells CASSATGSANYGYTF. The CDR3 DNA is TGTGCCAGCAGCGCCACGGGGTCAGCTAACTATGGCTACACCTTC.

The chain employs TRBV27 and TRBJ2-3; D might be TRBD2 (6 bases). The germline V and J ends were trimmed by 2 bases and 2 bases, with 14 bases remaining between them. The CDR3 extends over 16 amino acids. The germline V gene encodes CDR1 MNHEY and CDR2 SMNVEV (reference sequence). CDR3 sequence (DNA): TGTGCCAGCAGTTTAGTGGGGGGTTACCACACAGATACGCAGTATTTT. This translates into CASSLVGGYHTDTQYF.

The chain joins TRBV29-1 to TRBJ2-3; 10 nucleotides align to TRBD1. Germline V gene sequence: CDR1 SQVTM, CDR2 ANQGSEA. This CDR3 region has 14 residues. V shed 6 bases, J shed 5 bases, and the junction held 8 bases outside the gene matches. The CDR3: CSVADRGGEDTQYF. In DNA form, the CDR3 reads TGCAGCGTAGCGGACAGGGGGGGAGAAGATACGCAGTATTTT.

This sequence joins TRBV7-9 and TRBJ1-3; D gene ambiguous. Germline assignment: CDR1 SEHNR and CDR2 FQNEAQ (reference sequence). The CDR3 totals 14 residues. The ends were cut back, 3 bases at V and 0 bases at J, with 6 bases in the middle. CDR3 in amino acids: CASSLLISGNTIYF. As DNA, the CDR3 is TGTGCCAGCAGCTTGCTGATCTCTGGAAACACCATATATTTT.

The V call is TRBV30, the J call TRBJ2-7, with D perhaps TRBD1 (6 bases). Germline V gene lookup returns CDR1 GTSNPN and CDR2 SVGIG (reference sequence). The CDR3 contains 13 residues. V gave up 2 bases and J gave up 1 base, with 9 bases separating them. CDR3 bases: TGTGCCTGGAGTTACAGGGCTTCCTACGAGCAGTACTTC. It codes for CAWSYRASYEQYF.

The count of this clone is one. The CDR3 protein is CAVLGPVTDTQYF. The CDR3 nucleotides are TGTGCCGTCCTGGGACCCGTCACAGATACGCAGTATTTT. The chain is built from TRBV28 and TRBJ2-3; D is perhaps TRBD1 or TRBD2 (5 bases each). The germline V gene encodes CDR1 MDHEN and CDR2 SYDVKM. CDR3 length: 13 residues. Trimming pared 11 bases from V and 2 bases from J, leaving 14 bases between.

V gene TRBV6-5 combines with J gene TRBJ2-1, with 9 bases that match TRBD2. CDR1 is MNHEY, CDR2 SVGAGI, per germline. Trimming cost V 5 bases and J 7 bases; bases outside gene matches: 9. The CDR3 contains 15 residues. The CDR3 DNA follows: TGTGCCAGCAGTCCCCGGCGGGAGGGCAGGAATGAGCAGTTCTTC. Translated: CASSPRREGRNEQFF.

The chain carries TRBV2 and TRBJ1-2; D ambiguous. Looked up from germline, CDR1 is SNHLY and CDR2 is FYNNEI. The CDR3 totals 13 residues. Trimming shortened V by 0 bases and J by 3 bases, and 5 bases separated the two germline ends. The CDR3 DNA follows: TGTGCCAGCAGTGAAGCGCGGGACTATGGCTACACCTTC. It translates to CASSEARDYGYTF.

This chain joins TRBV19 and TRBJ1-2; unclear D gene. The ends were cut back, 8 bases at V and 4 bases at J, with 20 bases in the middle. The CDR3 sequence is 15 residues long. Germline V gene data show CDR1 as LNHDA and CDR2 as SQIVND (reference sequence). CDR3 DNA sequence: TGTGCCAGTCGGACGGGGTCCTTAATCTTCTATGGCTACACCTTC. The encoded protein is CASRTGSLIFYGYTF. Full variable domain (remainder filled in from reference TRBV19 and TRBJ1-2): DGGITQSPKYLFRKEGQNVTLSCEQNLNHDAMYWYRQDPGQGLRLIYYSQIVNDFQKGDIAEGYSVSREKKESFPLTVTSAQKNPTAFYLCASRTGSLIFYGYTFGSGTRLTVV.

The chain couples TRBV30 to TRBJ2-3; D is unclear. V lost 3 bases and J 0 bases, leaving 16 bases between the germline ends. The CDR3 is 16 residues long. Germline assignment: CDR1 GTSNPN and CDR2 SVGIG (reference sequence). This CDR3 is CAWSGITVTSTDTQYF. CDR3 nucleotide sequence: TGTGCCTGGAGCGGTATAACAGTAACTAGCACAGATACGCAGTATTTT.

CDR3 coding DNA: TGTGCCAGTAGTAACCTGCTGAGCTCCTACGAGCAGTACTTC. The encoded protein is CASSNLLSSYEQYF. This sequence joins TRBV19 and TRBJ2-7; D is unclear. Per germline, CDR1 LNHDA and CDR2 SQIVND (reference sequence). CDR3 length equals 14 residues. V shed 4 bases and J shed 0 bases, with 10 bases lying between them.

The table lists this clone with a count of one. The rearrangement links TRBV27 to TRBJ1-1; a possible D gene is TRBD1 (5 bases). Germline assignment: CDR1 MNHEY and CDR2 SMNVEV (reference sequence). This CDR3 region has 14 residues. V lost 4 bases to trimming and J lost 1 base, with 10 bases between them. The DNA of the CDR3 is TGTGCCAGCAGTTGGGGGGTAGGGAACACTGAAGCTTTCTTT. Amino acids: CASSWGVGNTEAFF.

The gene calls are TRBV7-9 and TRBJ2-5; D remains unclear. The germline V gene has CDR1 SEHNR and CDR2 FQNEAQ (reference sequence). This CDR3 spans 14 amino acids. Between the trimmed V and J ends, which lost 4 bases and 5 bases, there was a span of 14 bases. The CDR3 sequence: CASSSPTRIETQYF. The CDR3 DNA reads as TGTGCCAGCAGCTCACCTACGAGGATTGAGACCCAGTACTTC.

V is TRBV28 and J is TRBJ2-2; TRBD1 matches at 10 bases. The CDR3 has 15 residues. Germline V gives CDR1 MDHEN, CDR2 SYDVKM. Losses at the gene ends were 5 bases for V and 4 bases for J; bases not matched to a gene: 4. This CDR3 reads CASSPRTGGTGELFF. CDR3 DNA sequence: TGTGCCAGCAGTCCAAGGACAGGGGGCACCGGGGAGCTGTTTTTT.

V gene TRBV2 combines with J gene TRBJ1-4, with D possibly matching TRBD1 (5 bases). V lost 4 bases and J 0 bases, leaving 15 bases between the germline ends. This CDR3 is 17 amino acids long. Germline CDR1 reads SNHLY; CDR2 reads FYNNEI. The chain's CDR3 is CASSADLGLSTNEKLFF. The CDR3 nucleotides read TGTGCCAGCAGTGCCGATCTGGGACTGTCAACTAATGAAAAACTGTTTTTT.

CDR3 nucleotides: TGTGCCAGCAGTTTCGGGGTTGAATACGAGCAGTACTTC. Translated: CASSFGVEYEQYF. The chain carries TRBV6-5 and TRBJ2-7; a weak D match, TRBD2 (5 bases). The CDR3 is 13 residues long. Germline-derived CDR1 and CDR2 are MNHEY and SVGAGI. V lost 4 bases and J 4 bases, leaving 11 bases between the germline ends.

The gene calls are TRBV29-1 and TRBJ2-2, with TRBD1 identical over 10 bases. The CDR3 contains 17 residues. Per germline, CDR1 SQVTM and CDR2 ANQGSEA. J was trimmed by 4 bases and V by 0 bases; bases with no gene match: 8. The CDR3 loop reads CSVEDPGTGVTTGELFF. For the CDR3, the DNA is TGCAGCGTTGAAGATCCTGGGACAGGGGTGACCACCGGGGAGCTGTTTTTT.

The chain joins TRBV7-9 to TRBJ1-1, with D hard to call. The germline CDR1 and CDR2 sequences are SEHNR and FQNEAQ (reference sequence). The CDR3 has 13 amino acids. V was shortened by 5 bases and J by 7 bases, with 14 bases between the two germline ends. CDR3 coding DNA: TGTGCCAGCAGCCCGGCCCTGAGAAATGAAGCTTTCTTT. As protein: CASSPALRNEAFF.